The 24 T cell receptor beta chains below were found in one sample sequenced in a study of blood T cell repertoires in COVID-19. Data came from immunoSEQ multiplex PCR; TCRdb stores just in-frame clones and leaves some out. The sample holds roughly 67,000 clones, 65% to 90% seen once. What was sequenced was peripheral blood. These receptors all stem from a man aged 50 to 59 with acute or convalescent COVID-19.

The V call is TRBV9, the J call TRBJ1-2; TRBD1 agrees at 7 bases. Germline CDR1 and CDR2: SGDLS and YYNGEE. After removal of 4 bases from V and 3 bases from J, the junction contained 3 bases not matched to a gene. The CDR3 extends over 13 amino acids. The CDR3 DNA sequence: TGTGCCAGCAGCCCCGGGACAGACTATGGCTACACCTTC. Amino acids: CASSPGTDYGYTF.

The CDR3 is CASSSPTGGASTDTQYF. CDR3 DNA sequence: TGTGCCAGCAGCTCACCGACAGGGGGCGCAAGTACAGATACGCAGTATTTT. V and J are TRBV7-3 and TRBJ2-3; TRBD1 matches 10 bases. Germline lookup yields CDR1 SGHTA and CDR2 FQGTGA. The CDR3 length is 17 residues. The V gene end was trimmed by 4 bases and the J gene end by 3 bases; junction bases not matched to a gene: 10.

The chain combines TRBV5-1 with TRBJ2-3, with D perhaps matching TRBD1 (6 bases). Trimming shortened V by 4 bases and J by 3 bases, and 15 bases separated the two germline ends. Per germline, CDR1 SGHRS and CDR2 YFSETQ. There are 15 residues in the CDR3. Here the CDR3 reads CASSQDTDSTDTQYF. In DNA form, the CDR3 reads TGCGCCAGCAGCCAGGATACGGACAGTACAGATACGCAGTATTTT.

The CDR3 sequence: CASSWGTVQETQYF. The CDR3 region has the DNA TGTGCCAGCAGTTGGGGGACTGTCCAAGAGACCCAGTACTTC. The J gene is TRBJ2-5, the V gene TRBV25-1; possibly TRBD2 for D (6 bases). The ends were cut back, 5 bases at V and 1 base at J, with 11 bases in the middle. The length of the CDR3 is 14 residues. CDR1 and CDR2 (germline): MGHDK, SYGVNS.

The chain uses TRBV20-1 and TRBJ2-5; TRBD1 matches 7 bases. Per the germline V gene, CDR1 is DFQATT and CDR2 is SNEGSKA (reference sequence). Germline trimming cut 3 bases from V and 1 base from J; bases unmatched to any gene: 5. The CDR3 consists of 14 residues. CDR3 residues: CSASKGQSQETQYF. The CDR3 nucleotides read TGCAGTGCTAGTAAGGGACAGTCCCAAGAGACCCAGTACTTC.

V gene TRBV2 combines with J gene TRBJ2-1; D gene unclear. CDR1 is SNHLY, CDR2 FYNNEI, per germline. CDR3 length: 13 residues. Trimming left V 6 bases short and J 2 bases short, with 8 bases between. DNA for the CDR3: TGTGCCAGCAGATCAGAAACCTACAATGAGCAGTTCTTC. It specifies CASRSETYNEQFF. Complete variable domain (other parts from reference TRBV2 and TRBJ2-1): EPEVTQTPSHQVTQMGQEVILRCVPISNHLYFYWYRQILGQKVEFLVSFYNNEISEKSEIFDDQFSVERPDGSNFTLKIRSTKLEDSAMYFCASRSETYNEQFFGPGTRLTVL.

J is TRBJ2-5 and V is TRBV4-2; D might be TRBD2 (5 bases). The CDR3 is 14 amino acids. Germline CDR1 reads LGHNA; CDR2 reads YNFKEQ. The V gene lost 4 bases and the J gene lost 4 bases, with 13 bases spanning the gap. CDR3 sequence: CASSPNLAVETQYF. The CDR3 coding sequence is TGTGCCAGCAGCCCGAACCTAGCCGTAGAGACCCAGTACTTC.

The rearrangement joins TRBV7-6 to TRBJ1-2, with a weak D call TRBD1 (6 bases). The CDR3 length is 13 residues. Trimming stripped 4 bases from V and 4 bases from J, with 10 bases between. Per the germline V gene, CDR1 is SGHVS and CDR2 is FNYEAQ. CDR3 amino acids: CASSSGQPYGYTF. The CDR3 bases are TGTGCCAGCAGCTCCGGACAGCCCTATGGCTACACCTTC.

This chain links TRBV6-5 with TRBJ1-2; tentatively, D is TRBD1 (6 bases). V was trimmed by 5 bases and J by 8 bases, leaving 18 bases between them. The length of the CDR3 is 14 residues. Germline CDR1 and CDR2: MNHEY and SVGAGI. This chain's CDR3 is CASSLGTTMGGYTF. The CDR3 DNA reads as TGTGCCAGCAGTCTTGGGACAACCATGGGCGGCTACACCTTC.

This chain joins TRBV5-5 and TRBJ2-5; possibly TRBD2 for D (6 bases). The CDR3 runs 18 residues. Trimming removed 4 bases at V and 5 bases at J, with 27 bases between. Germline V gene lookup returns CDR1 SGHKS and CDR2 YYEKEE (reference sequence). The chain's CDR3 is CASSPTQGRDFLMETQYF. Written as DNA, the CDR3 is TGTGCCAGCAGCCCCACTCAGGGCCGGGACTTTTTGATGGAGACCCAGTACTTC.

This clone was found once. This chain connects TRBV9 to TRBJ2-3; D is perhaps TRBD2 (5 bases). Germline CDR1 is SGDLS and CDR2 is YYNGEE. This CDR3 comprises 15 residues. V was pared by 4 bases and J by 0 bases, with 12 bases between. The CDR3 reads CASSPYGESTDTQYF. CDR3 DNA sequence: TGTGCCAGCAGCCCATACGGGGAGAGCACAGATACGCAGTATTTT.

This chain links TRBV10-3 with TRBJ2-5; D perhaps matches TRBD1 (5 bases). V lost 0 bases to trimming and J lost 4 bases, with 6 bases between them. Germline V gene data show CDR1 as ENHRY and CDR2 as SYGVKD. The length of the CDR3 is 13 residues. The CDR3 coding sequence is TGTGCCATCAGTGAGTCGCAGGGAGAGACCCAGTACTTC. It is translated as CAISESQGETQYF.

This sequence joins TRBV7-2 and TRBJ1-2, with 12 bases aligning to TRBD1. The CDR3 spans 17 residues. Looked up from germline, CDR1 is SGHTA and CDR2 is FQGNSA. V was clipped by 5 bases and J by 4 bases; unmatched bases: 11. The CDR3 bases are TGTGCCAGCAGCCCCCCCGGGGACAGGGGGCTTGTCTATGGCTACACCTTC. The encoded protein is CASSPPGDRGLVYGYTF.

CDR3 sequence reads: CASSSHRETEAFF. CDR3 nucleotide sequence: TGTGCCAGCAGCTCCCACAGGGAAACTGAAGCTTTCTTT. J is TRBJ1-1 and V is TRBV7-2; D might be TRBD1 (6 bases). V was clipped by 4 bases and J by 5 bases, with 11 bases between them. Germline V gene lookup returns CDR1 SGHTA and CDR2 FQGNSA. This CDR3 spans 13 amino acids.

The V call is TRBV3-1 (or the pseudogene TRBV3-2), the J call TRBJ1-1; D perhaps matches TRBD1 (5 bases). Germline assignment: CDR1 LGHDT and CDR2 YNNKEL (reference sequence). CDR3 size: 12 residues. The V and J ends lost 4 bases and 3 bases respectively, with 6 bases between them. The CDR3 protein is CASSRQHTEAFF. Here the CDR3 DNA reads TGTGCCAGCAGCCGACAGCACACTGAAGCTTTCTTT.

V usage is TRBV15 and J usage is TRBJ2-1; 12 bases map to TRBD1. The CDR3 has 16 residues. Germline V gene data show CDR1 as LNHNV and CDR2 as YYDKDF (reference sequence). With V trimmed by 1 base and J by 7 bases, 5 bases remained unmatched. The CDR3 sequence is CATSRVPGQGANEQFF. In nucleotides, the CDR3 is TGTGCCACCAGCAGAGTCCCGGGACAGGGGGCAAATGAGCAGTTCTTC.

The CDR3 DNA reads TGTGCCAGCACTAAGACAGGGGAAGCCAAAAACATTCAGTACTTC. It yields the protein CASTKTGEAKNIQYF. The rearrangement joins TRBV19 to TRBJ2-4, with TRBD1 identical over 8 bases. The germline gives CDR1 LNHDA, CDR2 SQIVND (reference sequence). Losses at the gene ends were 9 bases for V and 0 bases for J; bases not matched to a gene: 7. CDR3 size: 15 residues.

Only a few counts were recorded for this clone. The CDR3 sequence: CASSSDSVGSGIQYF. CDR3 DNA: TGTGCCAGCAGCTCAGACAGTGTTGGGTCGGGCATTCAGTACTTC. The chain uses TRBV6-5 and TRBJ2-4, with D possibly being TRBD1 (5 bases). The CDR3 is 15 amino acids. Germline-derived CDR1 and CDR2 are MNHEY and SVGAGI. V was shortened by 6 bases and J by 9 bases, with 21 bases between the two germline ends.

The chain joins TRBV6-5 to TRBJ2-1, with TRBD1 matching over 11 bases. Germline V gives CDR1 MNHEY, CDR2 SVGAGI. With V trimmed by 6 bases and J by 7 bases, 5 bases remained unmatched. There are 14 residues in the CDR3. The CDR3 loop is CASSGQGARNEQFF. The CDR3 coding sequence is TGTGCCAGCAGCGGACAGGGGGCTAGGAATGAGCAGTTCTTC.

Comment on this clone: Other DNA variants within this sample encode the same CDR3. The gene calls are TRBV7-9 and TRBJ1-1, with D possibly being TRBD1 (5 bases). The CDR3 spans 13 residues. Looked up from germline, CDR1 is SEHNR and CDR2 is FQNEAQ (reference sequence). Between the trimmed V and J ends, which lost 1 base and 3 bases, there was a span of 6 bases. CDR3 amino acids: CASSLGQHTEAFF. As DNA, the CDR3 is TGTGCCAGCAGCTTAGGACAGCACACTGAAGCTTTCTTT. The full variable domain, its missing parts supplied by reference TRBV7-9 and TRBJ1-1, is DTGVSQNPRHKITKRGQNVTFRCDPISEHNRLYWYRQTLGQGPEFLTYFQNEAQLEKSRLLSDRFSAERPKGSFSTLEIQRTEQGDSAMYLCASSLGQHTEAFFGQGTRLTVV.

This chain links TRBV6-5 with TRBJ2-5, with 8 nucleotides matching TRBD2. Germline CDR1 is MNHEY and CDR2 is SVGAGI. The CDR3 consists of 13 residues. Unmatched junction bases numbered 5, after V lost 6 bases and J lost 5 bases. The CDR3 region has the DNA TGTGCCAGCAGCCTTACGGGGGGGGAGACCCAGTACTTC. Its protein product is CASSLTGGETQYF.

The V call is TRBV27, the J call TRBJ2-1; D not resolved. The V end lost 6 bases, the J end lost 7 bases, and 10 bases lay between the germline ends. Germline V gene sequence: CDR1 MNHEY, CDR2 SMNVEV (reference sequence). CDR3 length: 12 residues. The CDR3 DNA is TGTGCCAGCAGCCCCCTAGGAAATGAGCAGTTCTTC. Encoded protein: CASSPLGNEQFF.

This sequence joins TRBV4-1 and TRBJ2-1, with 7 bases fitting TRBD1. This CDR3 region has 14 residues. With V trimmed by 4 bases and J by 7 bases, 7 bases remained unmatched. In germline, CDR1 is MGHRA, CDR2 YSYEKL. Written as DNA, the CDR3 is TGCGCCAGCAGCCTCGGGACAGCTTCTAATGAGCAGTTCTTC. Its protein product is CASSLGTASNEQFF.

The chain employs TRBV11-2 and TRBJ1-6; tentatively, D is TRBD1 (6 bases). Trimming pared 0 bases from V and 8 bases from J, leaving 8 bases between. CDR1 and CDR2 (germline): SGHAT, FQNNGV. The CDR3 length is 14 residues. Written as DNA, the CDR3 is TGTGCCAGCAGCTTAGACCCAGGGGATTCACCCCTCCACTTT. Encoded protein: CASSLDPGDSPLHF. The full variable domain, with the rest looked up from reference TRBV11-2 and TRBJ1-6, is EAGVAQSPRYKIIEKRQSVAFWCNPISGHATLYWYQQILGQGPKLLIQFQNNGVVDDSQLPKDRFSAERLKGVDSTLKIQPAKLEDSAVYLCASSLDPGDSPLHFGNGTRLTVT.